This entry concerns a single T cell receptor (beta chain). These data belong to a study of CD8 T cells in ankylosing spondylitis. Trimming took 3 bases from V and 6 from J; bases not matched to a gene: 10. This CDR3 is built from 16 residues. Germline V CDR1 and CDR2: LGHDT, YNNKEL (reference sequence). TCRdb called the 5' RACE reads again in MiXCR, with one record for every CDR3 protein. The sample contains 300,000 to 400,000 distinct CDR3 sequences, about 15% of which appear only once. Sequenced material: blood, either unsorted or a sorted T cell fraction (not recorded which). The gene calls are TRBV3-1 and TRBJ1-1, with 10 bases that match TRBD1. This sequence was found in a male donor with ankylosing spondylitis or in good health (not recorded which). CDR3 DNA sequence: TGTGCCAGCAGCCAGGGGGACAGGGGAGGTTTCGCTGAAGCTTTCTTT. It specifies CASSQGDRGGFAEAFF.